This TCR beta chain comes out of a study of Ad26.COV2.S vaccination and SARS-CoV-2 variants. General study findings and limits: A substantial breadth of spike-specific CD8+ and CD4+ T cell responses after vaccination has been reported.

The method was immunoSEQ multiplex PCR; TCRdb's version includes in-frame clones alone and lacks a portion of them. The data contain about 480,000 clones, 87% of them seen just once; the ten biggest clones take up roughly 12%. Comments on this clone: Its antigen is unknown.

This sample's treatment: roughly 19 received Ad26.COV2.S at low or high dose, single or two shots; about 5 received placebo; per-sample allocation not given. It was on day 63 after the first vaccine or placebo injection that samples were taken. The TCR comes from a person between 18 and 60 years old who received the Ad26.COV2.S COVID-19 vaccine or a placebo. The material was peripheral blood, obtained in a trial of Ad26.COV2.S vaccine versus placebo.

The CDR3, as DNA: TGTGCCAGCAGCTTTACTAGCGGGAGGGGGTCGCGATACAATGAGCAGTTCTTC. It is translated as CASSFTSGRGSRYNEQFF. V gene TRBV7-3 combines with J gene TRBJ2-1, with 13 bases matching TRBD2. With 3 bases clipped from V and 4 bases from J, the junction kept 9 bases outside the gene matches. The CDR3 runs to 18 residues. From germline, CDR1 is SGHTA and CDR2 FQGTGA.